This entry features one TCR beta chain sequence. The target antigen is unknown. These data are taken from a study of PD-1 blockade in classical Hodgkin lymphoma. Every patient had relapsed following autologous stem cell transplantation, and cohorts differed in brentuximab vedotin exposure. Produced via immunoSEQ multiplex PCR; TCRdb's table is partial and in-frame only. The table includes some 150,000 clones, around 84% detected once. Points from the study as a whole: Complete responders matched newly diagnosed patients in baseline diversity. As was reported, newly diagnosed patients showed lower baseline TCR diversity than healthy donors did.

Germline CDR1 reads MNHEY; CDR2 reads SMNVEV (reference sequence). V lost 7 bases to trimming and J lost 4 bases; unmatched junction nucleotides: 5. The CDR3 has 15 amino acids. Sequencing used peripheral blood mononuclear cells (PBMCs), obtained before the second cycle of nivolumab. The source is a human donor with classical Hodgkin lymphoma. The genes are TRBV27 and TRBJ2-1, with 12 bases identical to TRBD2. In DNA, the CDR3 is TGTGCCAGCAACCTAGCGGGAGGGCCTTACAATGAGCAGTTCTTC. As protein: CASNLAGGPYNEQFF.